This is a list of T cell receptor beta chains from one sample in a study of long-term antiretroviral therapy in people with HIV. Clones were sequenced by immunoSEQ multiplex PCR, and TCRdb holds only the in-frame ones, with some missing. This table has around 15,000 clones, 70% to 85% appearing once. This specimen was unsorted PBMCs, taken 1.5 years before starting antiretroviral therapy. These receptors all stem from a woman in her 50s with HIV. The CDR3 runs from the conserved cysteine through the conserved F or W. A D gene is named only where the DNA matches it firmly. Rows give clone size only sometimes, using once, few, many, or a class for an expanded clone.

cdr3_nt,cdr3_aa,clone_size,j_call,d_call,v_call
TGTGCCAGCAGCTTAGCAGGTGGTAAGCCGATGCCCCAGCATTTT,CASSLAGGKPMPQHF,.,TRBJ1-5,.,TRBV7-2
TGTGCCATTGGGGACAGGGAATCTTCACCCCTCCACTTT,CAIGDRESSPLHF,.,TRBJ1-6,TRBD1,TRBV10-3
TGTGCCAGCAGCTTATCAAGGGACAATTATGGCTACACCTTC,CASSLSRDNYGYTF,.,TRBJ1-2,.,TRBV7-8
TGTGCCAGCAGCTTAGCCCACGGACAGGTAGAAGCTTTCTTT,CASSLAHGQVEAFF,medium-sized,TRBJ1-1,TRBD1,TRBV7-9
TGCGCCAGCGGAGCGCCTCAACCAGGGTCAAATGAGCAGTTCTTC,CASGAPQPGSNEQFF,.,TRBJ2-1,.,TRBV5-1
TGTGCCAGCAGCCCCCGAACAGGGGTCGAGACCCAGTACTTC,CASSPRTGVETQYF,.,TRBJ2-5,TRBD1,TRBV7-9
TGTGCCAGCAGCTTAGGTTTATCTAGCGGGGCCCTCACCGGGGAGCTGTTTTTT,CASSLGLSSGALTGELFF,.,TRBJ2-2,TRBD2,TRBV7-8
TGTGCCATCAGTGAGTCGGGCAGGGGGAATGAAAAACTGTTTTTT,CAISESGRGNEKLFF,.,TRBJ1-4,TRBD1,TRBV10-3
TGCAGTGCTAGTAGTTGGGGCGGCTACACCTTC,CSASSWGGYTF,few,TRBJ1-2,.,TRBV20-1
TGCGCCAGCAGCTACGATCTGCTCAAGTCACCCCTCCACTTT,CASSYDLLKSPLHF,few,TRBJ1-6,.,TRBV5-1
TGTGCCCCTGGGGAGTCGGGGGGAGATACGCAGTATTTT,CAPGESGGDTQYF,.,TRBJ2-3,TRBD2,TRBV9
TGTGCCAGCAGCCAGGACAGGACAGAGCAGTTCTTC,CASSQDRTEQFF,.,TRBJ2-1,TRBD1,TRBV7-9
TGTGCCAGCACCACGGGACCCGGGGAGCTGTTTTTT,CASTTGPGELFF,.,TRBJ2-2,.,TRBV7-9
TGTGCCAGCAGCCAGGGGAGTAGCAATCAGCCCCAGCATTTT,CASSQGSSNQPQHF,once,TRBJ1-5,.,TRBV2
TGCGCCAGCAGCTCGGGCGGGGGGCTCCAAGAGACCCAGTACTTC,CASSSGGGLQETQYF,.,TRBJ2-5,TRBD2,TRBV5-1
TGCGCCAGCAGCTTGGGGGACCCACTTGCGTACGAGCAGTACTTC,CASSLGDPLAYEQYF,.,TRBJ2-7,.,TRBV5-1
TGTGCCAGCTCACCGACGGGGCAGGGGGCGTTAGAGACCCAGTACTTC,CASSPTGQGALETQYF,once,TRBJ2-5,TRBD1,TRBV18
TGTGCCAGCAGCCAAGATCGGGTCGGAAGAGCAGATACGCAGTATTTT,CASSQDRVGRADTQYF,.,TRBJ2-3,.,TRBV4-2
TGTGCCAGCAGTTTATCAGGGCCAACCCTAAACACTGAAGCTTTCTTT,CASSLSGPTLNTEAFF,.,TRBJ1-1,.,TRBV27
TGCAGCGTTGGGGAACGGAGGGGTAGGAATGAGCAGTTCTTC,CSVGERRGRNEQFF,.,TRBJ2-1,.,TRBV29-1
TGTGCCAGCAGTGAATTCACCTTGGGCTACACCTTC,CASSEFTLGYTF,.,TRBJ1-2,.,TRBV25-1
TGTGCCAGCAGTCTGTACAATGAGCAGTTCTTC,CASSLYNEQFF,.,TRBJ2-1,.,TRBV25-1
TGCGCCAGCAGCTTAGTGGGACAGACACAAGAGACCCAGTACTTC,CASSLVGQTQETQYF,once,TRBJ2-5,TRBD1,TRBV5-1
TGCGCCAGCAGCTTGACAGGGGTCCAAGAGACCCAGTACTTC,CASSLTGVQETQYF,once,TRBJ2-5,TRBD1,TRBV5-1